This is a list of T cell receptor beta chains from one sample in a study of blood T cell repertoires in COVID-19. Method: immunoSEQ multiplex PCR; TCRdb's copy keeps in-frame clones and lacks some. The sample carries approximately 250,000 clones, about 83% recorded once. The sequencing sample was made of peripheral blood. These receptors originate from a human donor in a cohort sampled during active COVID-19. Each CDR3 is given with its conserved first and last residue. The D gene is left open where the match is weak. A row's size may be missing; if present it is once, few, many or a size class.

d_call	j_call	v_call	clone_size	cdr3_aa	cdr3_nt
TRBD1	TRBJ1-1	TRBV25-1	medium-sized	CASRGQGARVMDTEAFF	TGTGCCAGCAGGGGACAGGGGGCGAGAGTGATGGACACTGAAGCTTTCTTT
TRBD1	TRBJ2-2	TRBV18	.	CASSSGQAGTGELFF	TGTGCCAGCTCATCGGGACAGGCGGGGACCGGGGAGCTGTTTTTT
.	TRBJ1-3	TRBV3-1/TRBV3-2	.	CASSQGGGNTIYF	TGTGCCAGCAGCCAGGGAGGCGGAAACACCATATATTTT
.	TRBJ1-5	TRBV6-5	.	CASSRGQYQPQHF	TGTGCCAGCAGCAGAGGGCAGTATCAGCCCCAGCATTTT
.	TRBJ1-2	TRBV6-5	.	CASSQGLYGYTF	TGTGCCAGCAGCCAGGGCCTCTATGGCTACACCTTC
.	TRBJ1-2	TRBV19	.	CASSIGRGNYGYTF	TGTGCCAGTAGTATAGGACGAGGGAACTATGGCTACACCTTC
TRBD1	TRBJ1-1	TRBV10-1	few	CASSDPGQGSGTEAFF	TGCGCCAGCAGTGACCCGGGACAGGGATCGGGCACTGAAGCTTTCTTT
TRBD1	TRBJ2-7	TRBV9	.	CASSVAGQGIEQYF	TGTGCCAGCAGCGTAGCAGGACAGGGTATCGAGCAGTACTTC
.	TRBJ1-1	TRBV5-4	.	CASTPAVGSRTEAFF	TGTGCCAGCACCCCAGCGGTCGGGAGCAGGACTGAAGCTTTCTTT
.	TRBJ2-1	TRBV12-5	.	CASGFGGYNEQFF	TGTGCTAGTGGTTTCGGGGGCTACAATGAGCAGTTCTTC
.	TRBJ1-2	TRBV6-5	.	CASRLRSAIDYGYTF	TGTGCCAGCAGACTAAGGTCCGCGATAGACTATGGCTACACCTTC
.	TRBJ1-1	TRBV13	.	CASSLKGTMNTEAFF	TGTGCCAGCAGCTTAAAGGGGACTATGAACACTGAAGCTTTCTTT
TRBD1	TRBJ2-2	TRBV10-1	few	CASKPGQGADTGELFF	TGCGCCAGCAAGCCGGGACAGGGGGCTGACACCGGGGAGCTGTTTTTT
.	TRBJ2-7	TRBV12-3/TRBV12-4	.	CASSRLVREQYF	TGTGCCAGCAGCAGACTAGTACGCGAGCAGTACTTC
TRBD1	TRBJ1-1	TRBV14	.	CASSPTTGGLAEAFF	TGTGCCAGCAGCCCTACCACAGGGGGCTTGGCTGAAGCTTTCTTT